The TCR beta chain under discussion was sequenced for a study of blood T cell repertoires in COVID-19 (dated by TCRdb to the early 2020s). About the investigation overall: Samples covering the acute and convalescent phases of COVID-19 were provided by collaborators in the United States, Italy and Spain. The dataset comprised deeply sampled blood TCRbeta repertoires from subjects exposed to, actively infected with, or recovered from COVID-19. The material from the prospective study consisted of cDNA or gDNA derived from T cells, B-cell-depleted T cells, or PBMCs. The sample metadata nearly always contained a de-identified subject ID, COVID-19 status, age in years and sex. The samples were drawn from the first 160 participants of the ongoing ImmuneRACE study and from 950 to 1,500 subjects provided by 6 global collaborators. A freely available public database, intended as a resource for researchers studying the immune response to SARS-CoV-2, is where the repertoires were released. HLA class I and class II types, where available, came from metadata supplied by the sample provider rather than from assay-based typing.

The germline V gene provides CDR1 MNHEY and CDR2 SVGEGT. Reading from cysteine to phenylalanine, the CDR3 counts 16 amino acids. Solely the CDR3 DNA is kept, with 48 bases framed from the first base. Trimming takes 0 bases off V and 6 bases off J; junction bases not matched to a gene: 10. As concerns this clone: The antigen it recognizes is unknown. Base qualities are missing; no much larger clone stands one base away.

Each collaborating institution followed its own protocols to collect whole blood in K2EDTA tubes. Collaborator samples were shipped for TCRbeta analysis as frozen whole blood, isolated PBMCs, or DNA extracted from either sample type. Here is what the overall study found, with its caveats: How much clinical and demographic metadata was included differed by source and by participant, and the metadata was provided uncurated.

The immunoSEQ Assay, a bias-controlled multiplex PCR, was used to amplify TCRbeta CDR3 regions from genomic DNA. Per the original workflow: The number of nucleated cells in each sample was estimated by amplification of reference gene primers within the assay. To quantify the absolute abundance of each unique TCRbeta CDR3 rearrangement, sequence reads were collapsed and filtered. For each sample, productive Simpson clonality was calculated by taking the square root of Simpson's diversity index across productive rearrangements. Entries here come from immuneACCESS through TCRdb and include only in-frame sequences with V and J called. Some clones fail to appear in such tables; in the studies checked, an unresolved V gene covers under half of the shortfall, and the cause of the remainder is unknown. V and J calls plus clone size are reproduced from that table; the DNA served to infer D and trimming. This sample is represented by roughly 200,000 clones; roughly 86% of them were singletons. The ten top clones hold about 2.5% of the sample.

The V and J genes are TRBV6-2 or TRBV6-3 and TRBJ2-7; TRBD1 matches 8 bases in the middle. The source of this sequence is a man aged 40-49 years with active or convalescent COVID-19. Sequenced: peripheral blood. The CDR3 has the sequence CASSYSQTQTGVEQYF. Here is the DNA: TGTGCCAGCAGTTACTCCCAAACCCAGACAGGGGTCGAGCAGTACTTC.